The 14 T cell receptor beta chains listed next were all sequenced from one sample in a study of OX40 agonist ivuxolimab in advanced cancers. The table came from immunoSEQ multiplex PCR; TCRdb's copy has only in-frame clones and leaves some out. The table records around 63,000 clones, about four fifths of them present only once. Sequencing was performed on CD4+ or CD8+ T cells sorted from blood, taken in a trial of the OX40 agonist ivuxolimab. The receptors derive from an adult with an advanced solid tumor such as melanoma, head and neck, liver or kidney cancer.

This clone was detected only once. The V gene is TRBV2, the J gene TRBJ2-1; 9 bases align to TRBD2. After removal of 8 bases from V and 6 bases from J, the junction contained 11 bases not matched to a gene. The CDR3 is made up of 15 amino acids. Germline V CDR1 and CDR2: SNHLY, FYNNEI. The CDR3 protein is CASPTRTSVGNEQFF. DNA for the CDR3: TGTGCCAGCCCTACCCGGACTAGCGTGGGCAATGAGCAGTTCTTC.

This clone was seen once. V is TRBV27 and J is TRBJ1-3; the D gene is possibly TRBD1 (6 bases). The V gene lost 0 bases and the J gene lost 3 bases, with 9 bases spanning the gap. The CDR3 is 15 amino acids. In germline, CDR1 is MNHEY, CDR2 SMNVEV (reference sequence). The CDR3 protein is CASSLSGDNGNTIYF. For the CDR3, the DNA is TGTGCCAGCAGTTTATCAGGGGACAATGGAAACACCATATATTTT.

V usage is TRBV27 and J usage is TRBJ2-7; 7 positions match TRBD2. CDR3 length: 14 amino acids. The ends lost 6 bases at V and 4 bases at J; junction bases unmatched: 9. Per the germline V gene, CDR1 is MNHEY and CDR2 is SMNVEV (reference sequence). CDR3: CASRLLPSGYEQYF. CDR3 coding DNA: TGTGCCAGCAGGTTACTCCCTAGCGGATACGAGCAGTACTTC.

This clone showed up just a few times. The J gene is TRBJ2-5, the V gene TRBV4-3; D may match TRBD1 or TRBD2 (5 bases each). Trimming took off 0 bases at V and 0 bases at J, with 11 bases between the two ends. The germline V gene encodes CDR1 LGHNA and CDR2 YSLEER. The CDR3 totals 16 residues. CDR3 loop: CASSQDGGGHQETQYF. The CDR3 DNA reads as TGCGCCAGCAGCCAAGATGGGGGTGGTCACCAAGAGACCCAGTACTTC.

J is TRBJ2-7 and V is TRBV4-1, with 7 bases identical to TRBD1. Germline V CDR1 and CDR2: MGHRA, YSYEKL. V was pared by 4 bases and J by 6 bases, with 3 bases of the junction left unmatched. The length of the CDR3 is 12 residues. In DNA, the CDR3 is TGCGCCAGCAGCCGACGACAGGGCGAGCAGTACTTC. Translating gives CASSRRQGEQYF.

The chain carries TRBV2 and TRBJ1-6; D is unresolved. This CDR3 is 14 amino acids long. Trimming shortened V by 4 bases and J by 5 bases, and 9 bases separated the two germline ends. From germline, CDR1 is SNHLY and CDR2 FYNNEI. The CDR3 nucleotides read TGTGCCAGCAGTGTCCCGGGGAATAATTCACCCCTCCACTTT. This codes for CASSVPGNNSPLHF.

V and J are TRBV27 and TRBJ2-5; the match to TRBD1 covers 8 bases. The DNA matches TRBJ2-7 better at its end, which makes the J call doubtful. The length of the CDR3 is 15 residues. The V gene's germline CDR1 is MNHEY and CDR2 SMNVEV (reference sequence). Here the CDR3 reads CASSSSGTGLYEQYF. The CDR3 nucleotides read TGTGCCAGCAGTTCGTCCGGGACAGGCCTTTACGAGCAGTACTTC.

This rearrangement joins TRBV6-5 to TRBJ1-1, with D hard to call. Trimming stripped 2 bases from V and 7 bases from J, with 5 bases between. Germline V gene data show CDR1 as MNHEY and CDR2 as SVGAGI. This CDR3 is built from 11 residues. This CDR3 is CASSYNVEAFF. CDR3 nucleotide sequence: TGTGCCAGCAGTTACAATGTTGAAGCTTTCTTT.

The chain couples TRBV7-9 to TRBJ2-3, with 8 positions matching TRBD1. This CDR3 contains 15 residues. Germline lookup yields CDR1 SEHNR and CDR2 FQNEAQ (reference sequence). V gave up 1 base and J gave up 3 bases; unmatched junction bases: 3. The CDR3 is CASSLGQGRTDTQYF. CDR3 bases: TGTGCCAGCAGCTTAGGACAGGGGAGAACAGATACGCAGTATTTT.

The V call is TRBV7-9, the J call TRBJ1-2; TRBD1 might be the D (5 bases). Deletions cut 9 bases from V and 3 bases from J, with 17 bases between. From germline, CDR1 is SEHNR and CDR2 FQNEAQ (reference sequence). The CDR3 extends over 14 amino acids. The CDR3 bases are TGTGCCAGTGGGCCCTCGGACATATACTATGGCTACACCTTC. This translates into CASGPSDIYYGYTF.

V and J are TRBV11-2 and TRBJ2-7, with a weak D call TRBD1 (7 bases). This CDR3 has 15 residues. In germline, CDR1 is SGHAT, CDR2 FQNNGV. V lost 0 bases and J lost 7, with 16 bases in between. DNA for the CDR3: TGTGCCAGCAGCTTAGATTTGCAGGGGGGTCCTGAGCAGTACGTC. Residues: CASSLDLQGGPEQYV.

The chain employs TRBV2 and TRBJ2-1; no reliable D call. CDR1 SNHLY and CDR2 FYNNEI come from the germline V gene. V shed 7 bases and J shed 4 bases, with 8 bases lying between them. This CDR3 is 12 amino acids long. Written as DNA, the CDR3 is TGTGCCAGCACCATTGAATACAATGAGCAGTTCTTC. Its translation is CASTIEYNEQFF.

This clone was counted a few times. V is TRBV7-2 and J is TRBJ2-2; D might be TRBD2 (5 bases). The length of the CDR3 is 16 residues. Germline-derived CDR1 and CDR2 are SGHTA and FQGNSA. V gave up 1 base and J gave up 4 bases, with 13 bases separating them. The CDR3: CASSLGLGRGTGELFF. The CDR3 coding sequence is TGTGCCAGCAGCTTAGGCCTGGGCCGGGGCACCGGGGAGCTGTTTTTT.

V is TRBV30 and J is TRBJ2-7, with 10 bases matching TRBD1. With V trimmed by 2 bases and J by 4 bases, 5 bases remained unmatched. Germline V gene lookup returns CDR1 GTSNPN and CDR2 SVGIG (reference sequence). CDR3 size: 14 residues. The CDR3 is CAWSPGTGAYEQYF. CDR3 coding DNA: TGTGCCTGGAGTCCCGGGACAGGGGCTTACGAGCAGTACTTC. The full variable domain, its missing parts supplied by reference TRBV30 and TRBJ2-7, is SQTIHQWPATLVQPVGSPLSLECTVEGTSNPNLYWYRQAAGRGLQLLFYSVGIGQISSEVPQNLSASRPQDRQFILSSKKLLLSDSGFYLCAWSPGTGAYEQYFGPGTRLTVT.